Listed below are T cell receptor beta chains from one sample, sequenced in a study of memory CD4+ T cells and cytomegalovirus serostatus. The assay was immunoSEQ multiplex PCR, and TCRdb's table has in-frame clones only and misses some. The sample includes tens of thousands of clones, roughly 82% of them seen just once. Sequencing input: memory CD4+ T cells from blood. The receptors here all came from an adult in good health and CMV-seronegative. Both conserved end residues are part of each CDR3. The D gene is left open where the match is weak. Rows may omit the clone size; those that give it use once, few, many or a size class.

j_gene | abundance | d_gene | v_gene | CDR3aa | CDR3nt
TRBJ2-1 | . | TRBD2 | TRBV2 | CASSEFPSGGSWDNEQFF | TGTGCCAGCAGTGAATTCCCTAGCGGGGGATCTTGGGACAATGAGCAGTTCTTC
TRBJ2-7 | few | . | TRBV14 | CASSQTRSVQYF | TGTGCCAGCAGCCAGACAAGGAGTGTGCAGTACTTC
TRBJ1-5 | once | . | TRBV4-2 | CASSQIGPGRGNQPQHF | TGTGCCAGCAGCCAGATTGGCCCGGGGAGAGGAAATCAGCCCCAGCATTTT
TRBJ1-5 | . | . | TRBV4-2 | CASSRSSGGNQPQHF | TGTGCCAGCAGCCGTTCGTCGGGAGGGAATCAGCCCCAGCATTTT
TRBJ1-6 | once | . | TRBV7-2 | CASSSSGGAGSPLHF | TGTGCCAGCAGCTCTTCCGGGGGGGCCGGGTCACCCCTCCACTTT
TRBJ2-7 | . | . | TRBV18 | CASSPETLQYF | TGTGCCAGCTCACCAGAGACTCTGCAGTACTTC
TRBJ1-6 | . | . | TRBV4-3 | CASSQDYSQGSSYNSPLHF | TGCGCCAGCAGCCAAGATTATTCTCAGGGAAGCTCCTATAATTCACCCCTCCACTTT
TRBJ2-3 | . | . | TRBV7-9 | CASSQDLGSRGDTQYF | TGTGCCAGCAGCCAAGATTTGGGGTCACGGGGAGATACGCAGTATTTT
TRBJ1-2 | . | . | TRBV30 | CAWSPRAGRGIGYTF | TGTGCCTGGAGTCCAAGGGCGGGCAGGGGTATCGGCTACACCTTC
TRBJ1-3 | . | . | TRBV19 | CATLTSSGNTIYF | TGTGCCACTCTTACCAGCTCTGGAAACACCATATATTTT
TRBJ2-7 | . | . | TRBV28 | CASSFSQGRTYEQYF | TGTGCCAGCAGTTTCTCCCAAGGGAGGACCTACGAGCAGTACTTC
TRBJ1-5 | . | . | TRBV7-6 | CASSLGHNQPQHF | TGTGCCAGCAGCTTAGGGCACAATCAGCCCCAGCATTTT
TRBJ2-5 | . | . | TRBV5-1 | CASSLIGWSQETQYF | TGCGCCAGCAGCTTGATAGGTTGGTCCCAAGAGACCCAGTACTTC
TRBJ2-3 | . | . | TRBV2 | CASSYQEADTQYF | TGTGCCAGCAGTTACCAAGAAGCTGATACGCAGTATTTT
TRBJ1-1 | . | . | TRBV19 | CASSKFGMLEAFF | TGTGCCAGTAGTAAATTCGGAATGCTTGAAGCTTTCTTT
TRBJ2-7 | . | . | TRBV7-8 | CASSSTPGAYEQYF | TGTGCCAGCAGCTCTACTCCGGGCGCTTACGAGCAGTACTTC
TRBJ1-2 | once | . | TRBV28 | CASSLGTTNYGYTF | TGTGCCAGCAGTTTAGGCACAACTAACTATGGCTACACCTTC
TRBJ1-2 | . | . | TRBV27 | CASSSLAGSLGYTF | TGTGCCAGCAGTTCCCTGGCAGGATCATTGGGCTACACCTTC
TRBJ1-1 | few | TRBD1 | TRBV9 | CASSVGPGGEAFF | TGTGCCAGCAGCGTAGGGCCAGGGGGAGAAGCTTTCTTT
TRBJ1-1 | . | . | TRBV30 | CAWGQRASGEAFF | TGTGCCTGGGGCCAGAGGGCCAGCGGGGAAGCTTTCTTT
TRBJ2-5 | once | . | TRBV9 | CASSARGGIQETQYF | TGTGCCAGCAGCGCCAGGGGGGGCATCCAAGAGACCCAGTACTTC
TRBJ2-1 | . | TRBD2 | TRBV5-1 | CASSLILADGNEQFF | TGCGCCAGCAGCTTGATTCTAGCGGATGGCAATGAGCAGTTCTTC
TRBJ1-1 | few | . | TRBV6-5 | CASTKGNRGEAFF | TGTGCCAGCACGAAGGGGAATCGGGGTGAAGCTTTCTTT
TRBJ2-5 | once | . | TRBV7-3 | CASSPTGPRGGETQYF | TGTGCCAGCAGCCCCACTGGCCCTAGAGGGGGGGAGACCCAGTACTTC
TRBJ1-4 | . | . | TRBV28 | CASSLGSTGPTTVKLFF | TGTGCCAGCAGTCTGGGGTCGACAGGACCCACAACAGTAAAACTGTTTTTT
TRBJ1-3 | once | . | TRBV7-2 | CASSLARLDTIYF | TGTGCCAGCAGCTTAGCTAGATTAGACACCATATATTTT
TRBJ1-1 | . | . | TRBV2 | CASRGRSENTEAFF | TGTGCCAGCAGGGGTAGGTCGGAGAACACTGAAGCTTTCTTT
TRBJ1-3 | . | TRBD1 | TRBV4-3 | CASSQGMTGVAGNTIYF | TGCGCCAGCAGCCAAGGGATGACAGGGGTAGCTGGAAACACCATATATTTT
TRBJ1-2 | . | TRBD1 | TRBV2 | CASSEAAGGKYGYTF | TGTGCCAGCAGTGAGGCGGCAGGGGGGAAGTATGGCTACACCTTC
TRBJ2-3 | . | TRBD2 | TRBV7-2 | CASSSGLAGGYTDTQYF | TGTGCCAGCAGCTCGGGACTAGCGGGGGGGTACACAGATACGCAGTATTTT
TRBJ2-5 | . | . | TRBV4-1 | CASSHLAGVETQYF | TGCGCCAGCAGCCACCTAGCAGGGGTAGAGACCCAGTACTTC
TRBJ2-2 | . | . | TRBV6-1 | CASTRDANTGELFF | TGTGCCAGCACAAGGGACGCGAACACCGGGGAGCTGTTTTTT
TRBJ1-6 | few | TRBD1 | TRBV18 | CASSPGGQGNGSPLHF | TGTGCCAGCTCACCAGGGGGACAGGGGAACGGTTCACCCCTCCACTTT
TRBJ2-5 | . | . | TRBV28 | CASSNPGRKQETQYF | TGTGCCAGCAGTAACCCCGGACGGAAACAAGAGACCCAGTACTTC
TRBJ2-2 | . | TRBD2 | TRBV10-3 | CASGGRGKNTGELFF | TGTGCCAGCGGGGGGCGGGGAAAGAACACCGGGGAGCTGTTTTTT
TRBJ2-3 | . | TRBD1 | TRBV11-2 | CASSAFRGQFADTQYF | TGTGCCAGCAGCGCCTTCAGGGGGCAATTCGCAGATACGCAGTATTTT
TRBJ1-3 | . | . | TRBV7-9 | CASSPEARTIYF | TGTGCCAGCAGCCCGGAAGCTCGGACCATATATTTT
TRBJ1-2 | . | . | TRBV19 | CASSIVTAASNYGYTF | TGTGCCAGTAGTATAGTGACAGCAGCTTCTAACTATGGCTACACCTTC
TRBJ2-3 | . | . | TRBV4-1 | CASSQTRPVGYGDTQYF | TGCGCCAGCAGCCAAACCCGACCGGTGGGCTATGGAGATACGCAGTATTTT
TRBJ2-1 | . | . | TRBV28 | CASSSHRGGEQFF | TGTGCCAGCAGCTCCCATAGGGGCGGTGAGCAGTTCTTC
TRBJ2-7 | . | TRBD1 | TRBV7-3 | CASSPGQGYEQYF | TGTGCCAGCAGCCCAGGACAGGGCTACGAGCAGTACTTC
TRBJ1-3 | . | . | TRBV7-9 | CASSQSGSGNTIYF | TGTGCCAGCAGCCAATCTGGATCTGGAAACACCATATATTTT
TRBJ2-2 | . | . | TRBV7-6 | CASSLKVGSGELFF | TGTGCCAGCAGCCTAAAGGTGGGCTCCGGGGAGCTGTTTTTT
TRBJ2-2 | . | . | TRBV5-1 | CASSQRAGDTGELFF | TGCGCCAGCAGCCAAAGGGCGGGCGACACCGGGGAGCTGTTTTTT
TRBJ2-7 | . | . | TRBV7-2 | CASSLHQGPYEQYF | TGTGCCAGCAGCTTACATCAGGGGCCCTACGAGCAGTACTTC
TRBJ1-6 | . | . | TRBV21-1 | CASSKAGTGRALHF | TGTGCCAGCAGCAAAGCGGGGACAGGTAGGGCCCTCCACTTT
TRBJ1-1 | . | . | TRBV7-2 | CASSLGRVTGTEAFF | TGTGCCAGCAGCTTAGGCCGGGTTACGGGGACTGAAGCTTTCTTT
TRBJ1-4 | . | . | TRBV4-2 | CASSQGWSGQGEKLFF | TGTGCCAGCAGCCAAGGTTGGAGCGGGCAGGGTGAAAAACTGTTTTTT
TRBJ2-1 | . | TRBD2 | TRBV7-9 | CASSAWSGGSYNEQFF | TGTGCCAGCAGCGCTTGGAGCGGGGGCTCCTACAATGAGCAGTTCTTC
TRBJ2-4 | . | . | TRBV18 | CASSPTGPPENIQYF | TGTGCCAGCTCACCGACGGGACCCCCCGAAAACATTCAGTACTTC
TRBJ1-5 | . | . | TRBV6-5 | CASSYALRGQPQHF | TGTGCCAGCAGTTACGCCCTCCGAGGTCAGCCCCAGCATTTT
TRBJ2-7 | once | TRBD1 | TRBV7-8 | CASSLVGQGISYEQYF | TGTGCCAGCAGCTTAGTTGGACAGGGCATCTCCTACGAGCAGTACTTC
TRBJ1-1 | . | . | TRBV9 | CASSPRTAMNTEAFF | TGTGCCAGCAGCCCTCGGACGGCCATGAACACTGAAGCTTTCTTT
TRBJ1-2 | . | . | TRBV14 | CASSQDLGVPYGYTF | TGTGCCAGCAGCCAAGATCTGGGGGTGCCCTATGGCTACACCTTC
TRBJ2-5 | . | . | TRBV7-3 | CASSLSGRQETQYF | TGTGCCAGCAGCCTAAGTGGCAGGCAAGAGACCCAGTACTTC
TRBJ1-5 | . | . | TRBV4-3 | CASSQDFRGEQPQHF | TGCGCCAGCAGCCAAGATTTCAGGGGTGAACAGCCCCAGCATTTT